A single sample is the source of the 16 T cell receptor beta chains below, sequenced in a study of chemoradiotherapy in HPV16-positive cancers. Profiled with immunoSEQ multiplex PCR; TCRdb holds only in-frame clones, not every one. This sample carries some 10,000 clones, 65% to 70% of them seen once, and the ten largest clones take 13% to 15%. Sampling was performed from a patient who underwent chemoradiotherapy. These receptors all come from a human donor with HPV-associated anogenital cancer.

The gene calls are TRBV7-2 and TRBJ2-3; D unclear. The germline CDR1 and CDR2 sequences are SGHTA and FQGNSA. V was pared by 3 bases and J by 6 bases, with 7 bases between. The CDR3 has 12 amino acids. The CDR3 DNA sequence: TGTGCCAGCAGCTTTATGGGGGATACGCAGTATTTT. This encodes CASSFMGDTQYF.

This sequence joins TRBV5-1 and TRBJ1-6; the match to TRBD1 covers 7 bases. With 4 bases clipped from V and 6 bases from J, the junction kept 7 bases outside the gene matches. CDR1 SGHRS and CDR2 YFSETQ come from the germline V gene. The CDR3 length is 15 residues. In DNA, the CDR3 is TGCGCCAGCAGCCTAAGACAGGGTGGTAATTCACCCCTCCACTTT. This encodes CASSLRQGGNSPLHF.

A few counts support this clone. The DNA for the CDR3 is TGCGCCAGCAGCCAAGGGCAGTCGAACACTGAAGCTTTCTTT. It yields the protein CASSQGQSNTEAFF. The genes are TRBV4-3 and TRBJ1-1; no clear D. The CDR3 sequence is 14 residues long. V was clipped by 1 base and J by 1 base, with 7 bases between them. The V gene's germline CDR1 is LGHNA and CDR2 YSLEER.

The chain couples TRBV4-1 to TRBJ2-5; D remains unclear. The CDR3 extends over 14 amino acids. CDR1 and CDR2 from the germline V gene are MGHRA and YSYEKL. V lost 6 bases to trimming and J lost 2 bases, with 13 bases between them. The DNA for the CDR3 is TGCGCCAGCAGTTCCGGACCCTATCAAGAGACCCAGTACTTC. Its protein is CASSSGPYQETQYF.

The chain joins TRBV6-4 to TRBJ1-5; D not certain. The CDR3 sequence is 19 residues long. CDR1 MRHNA and CDR2 SNTAGT come from the germline V gene. Trimming pared 0 bases from V and 2 bases from J, leaving 20 bases between. DNA for the CDR3: TGTGCCAGCAGTGACTCGTGGTTAGCCCCTCCCAGTGGCAATCAGCCCCAGCATTTT. Protein product: CASSDSWLAPPSGNQPQHF.

This clone was seen a few times. V gene TRBV4-3 combines with J gene TRBJ2-1; D unclear. V was cut by 0 bases and J by 8 bases, with 8 bases left in between. The V gene's germline CDR1 is LGHNA and CDR2 YSLEER. This CDR3 is built from 13 residues. CDR3 amino acids: CASSQDLMDEQFF. The CDR3 DNA sequence: TGCGCCAGCAGCCAAGATCTTATGGATGAGCAGTTCTTC.

V gene TRBV28 combines with J gene TRBJ2-2, with 7 bases lining up with TRBD1. The CDR3 contains 13 residues. The germline V gene encodes CDR1 MDHEN and CDR2 SYDVKM. V gave up 6 bases and J gave up 6 bases; unmatched junction bases: 4. This chain's CDR3 is CASRLTGPGELFF. The CDR3 DNA follows: TGTGCCAGCAGGTTGACAGGGCCCGGGGAGCTGTTTTTT.

This chain links TRBV5-4 with TRBJ1-1; D gene unclear. CDR1 is SGHNT, CDR2 YYREEE, per germline (reference sequence). The CDR3 extends over 14 amino acids. V was trimmed by 0 bases and J by 0 bases, leaving 6 bases between them. CDR3 sequence: CASSLGSMNTEAFF. CDR3 sequence (DNA): TGTGCCAGCAGCTTGGGCAGCATGAACACTGAAGCTTTCTTT.

The rearrangement links TRBV9 to TRBJ2-3, with D possibly being TRBD1 (6 bases). CDR1 is SGDLS and CDR2 is YYNGEE in the germline V gene. CDR3 size: 15 residues. Trimming took 0 bases from V and 4 from J, leaving 12 bases between them. The CDR3, as DNA: TGTGCCAGCAGCGTAGATGGTACAGGGTCAGATACGCAGTATTTT. Its translation: CASSVDGTGSDTQYF. The full variable domain, completed using reference TRBV9 and TRBJ2-3, is DSGVTQTPKHLITATGQRVTLRCSPRSGDLSVYWYQQSLDQGLQFLIQYYNGEERAKGNILERFSAQQFPDLHSELNLSSLELGDSALYFCASSVDGTGSDTQYFGPGTRLTVL.

The V gene is TRBV5-1, the J gene TRBJ1-1; D possibly corresponds to TRBD1 (6 bases). The CDR3 has 13 amino acids. V lost 4 bases and J lost 1, with 8 bases in between. Looked up from germline, CDR1 is SGHRS and CDR2 is YFSETQ. CDR3 bases: TGCGCCAGCAGCACGGGACAGAACACTGAAGCTTTCTTT. It yields the protein CASSTGQNTEAFF.

The genes are TRBV15 and TRBJ2-7; D is possibly TRBD1 (6 bases). The CDR3 covers 13 residues. V shed 1 base and J shed 7 bases, with 11 bases lying between them. Germline V gene lookup returns CDR1 LNHNV and CDR2 YYDKDF (reference sequence). This CDR3 is CATSRVAGEEQYF. The CDR3 coding sequence is TGTGCCACCAGCAGAGTTGCAGGGGAAGAGCAGTACTTC.

This sequence joins TRBV4-2 and TRBJ2-5, with a tentative D call TRBD1 (6 bases). The CDR3 loop spans 15 amino acids. The germline CDR1 and CDR2 sequences are LGHNA and YNFKEQ. V lost 0 bases and J 2 bases, leaving 10 bases between the germline ends. DNA of the CDR3: TGTGCCAGCAGCCAAGATCAGGGGATTCAAGAGACCCAGTACTTC. This encodes CASSQDQGIQETQYF.

V and J are TRBV30 and TRBJ2-4, with TRBD2 identical over 8 bases. The J segment lost 6 bases and the V segment lost 3 bases, leaving 4 bases of the junction unmatched. The germline CDR1 and CDR2 sequences are GTSNPN and SVGIG (reference sequence). The CDR3 totals 13 residues. Here the CDR3 DNA reads TGTGCCTGGAGCCCGGGGGGGCTAAACATTCAGTACTTC. Translation: CAWSPGGLNIQYF. The complete variable domain, with remaining parts taken from reference TRBV30 and TRBJ2-4, reads SQTIHQWPATLVQPVGSPLSLECTVEGTSNPNLYWYRQAAGRGLQLLFYSVGIGQISSEVPQNLSASRPQDRQFILSSKKLLLSDSGFYLCAWSPGGLNIQYFGAGTRLSVL.

The CDR3 sequence: CASRPTGLYGYTF. CDR3 in DNA: TGTGCCAGCAGGCCTACAGGTCTCTATGGCTACACCTTC. The chain recombines TRBV2 with TRBJ1-2; a weak D match, TRBD1 (5 bases). This CDR3 is 13 amino acids long. Trimming pared 6 bases from V and 4 bases from J, leaving 12 bases between. The germline CDR1 and CDR2 sequences are SNHLY and FYNNEI.

The V and J genes are TRBV28 and TRBJ1-2; D gene unclear. Per germline, CDR1 MDHEN and CDR2 SYDVKM. The CDR3 runs 13 residues. Trimming cost V 4 bases and J 7 bases, with 13 bases left between them. The CDR3 sequence: CASSSQLGSGYTF. The CDR3, as DNA: TGTGCCAGCAGTTCCCAGCTAGGGAGTGGCTACACCTTC.

The CDR3 nucleotides read TGTGCCAGCAGCGCGATGTCGGGAGATACGCAGTATTTT. This sequence encodes CASSAMSGDTQYF. The chain recombines TRBV9 with TRBJ2-3; D unresolved. This CDR3 has 13 residues. With 3 bases removed from V and 5 bases from J, the gap between germline ends came to 10 bases. Germline V gene data show CDR1 as SGDLS and CDR2 as YYNGEE.